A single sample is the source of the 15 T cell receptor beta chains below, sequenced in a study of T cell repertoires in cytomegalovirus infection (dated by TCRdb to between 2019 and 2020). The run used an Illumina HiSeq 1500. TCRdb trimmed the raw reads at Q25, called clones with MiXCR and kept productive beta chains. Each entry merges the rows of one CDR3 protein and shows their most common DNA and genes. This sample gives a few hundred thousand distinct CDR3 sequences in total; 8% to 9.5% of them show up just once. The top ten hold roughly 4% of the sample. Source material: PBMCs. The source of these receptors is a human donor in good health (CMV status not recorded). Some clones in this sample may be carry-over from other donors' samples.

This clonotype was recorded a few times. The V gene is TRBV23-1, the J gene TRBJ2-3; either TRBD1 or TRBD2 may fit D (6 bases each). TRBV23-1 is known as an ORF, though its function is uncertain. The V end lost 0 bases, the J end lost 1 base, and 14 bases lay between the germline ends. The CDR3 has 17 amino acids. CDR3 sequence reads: CASSQSMEGGCTDTQYF. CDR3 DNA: TGCGCCAGCAGTCAATCGATGGAGGGGGGCTGCACAGATACGCAGTATTTT.

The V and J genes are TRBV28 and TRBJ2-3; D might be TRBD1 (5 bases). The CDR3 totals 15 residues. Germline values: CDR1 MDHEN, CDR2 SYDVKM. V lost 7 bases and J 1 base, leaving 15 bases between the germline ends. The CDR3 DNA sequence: TGTGCCAGCAATGGGGCCAGCTCCGGCACAGATACGCAGTATTTT. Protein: CASNGASSGTDTQYF. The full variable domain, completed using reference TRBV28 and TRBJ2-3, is DVKVTQSSRYLVKRTGEKVFLECVQDMDHENMFWYRQDPGLGLRLIYFSYDVKMKEKGDIPEGYSVSREKKERFSLILESASTNQTSMYLCASNGASSGTDTQYFGPGTRLTVL.

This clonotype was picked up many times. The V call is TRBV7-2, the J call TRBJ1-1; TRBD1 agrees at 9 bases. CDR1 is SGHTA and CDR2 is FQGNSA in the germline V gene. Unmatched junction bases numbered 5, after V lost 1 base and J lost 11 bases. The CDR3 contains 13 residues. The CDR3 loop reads CASSLGGQGRAFF. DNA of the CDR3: TGTGCCAGCAGCTTAGGGGGACAGGGAAGGGCTTTCTTT.

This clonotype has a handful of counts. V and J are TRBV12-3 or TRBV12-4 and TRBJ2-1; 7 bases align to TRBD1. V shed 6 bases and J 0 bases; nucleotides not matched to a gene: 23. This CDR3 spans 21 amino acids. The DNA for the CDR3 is TGTGCCAGCAGCCCTCATGCCTGGGACAGTCTTGCTAAGAGCTCCTACAATGAGCAGTTCTTC. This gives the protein CASSPHAWDSLAKSSYNEQFF.

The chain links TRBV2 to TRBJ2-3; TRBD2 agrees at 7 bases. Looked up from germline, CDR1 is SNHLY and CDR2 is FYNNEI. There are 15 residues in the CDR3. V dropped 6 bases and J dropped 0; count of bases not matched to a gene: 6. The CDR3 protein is CASSKLATSTDTQYF. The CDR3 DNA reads TGTGCCAGCAGCAAACTAGCGACTAGCACAGATACGCAGTATTTT.

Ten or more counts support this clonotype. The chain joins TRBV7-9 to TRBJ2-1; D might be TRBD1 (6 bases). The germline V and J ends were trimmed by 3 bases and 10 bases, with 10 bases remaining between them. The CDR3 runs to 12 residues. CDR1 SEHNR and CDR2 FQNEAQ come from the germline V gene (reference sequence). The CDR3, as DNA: TGTGCCAGCAGCTTCGCTGACAGGGAGCAGTTCTTC. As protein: CASSFADREQFF.

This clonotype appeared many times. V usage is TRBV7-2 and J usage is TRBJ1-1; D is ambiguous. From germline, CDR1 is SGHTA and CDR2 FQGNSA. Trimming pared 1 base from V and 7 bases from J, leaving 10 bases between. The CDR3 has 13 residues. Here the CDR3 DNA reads TGTGCCAGCAGCTTAGTTCTGGCAGGTGAAGCTTTCTTT. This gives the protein CASSLVLAGEAFF.

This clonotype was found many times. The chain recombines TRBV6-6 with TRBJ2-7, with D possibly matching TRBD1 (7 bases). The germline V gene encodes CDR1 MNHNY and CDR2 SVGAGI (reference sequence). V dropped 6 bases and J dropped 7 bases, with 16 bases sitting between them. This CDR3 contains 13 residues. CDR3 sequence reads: CASSHRAGGEQYF. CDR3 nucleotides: TGTGCCAGCAGCCACCGGGCAGGGGGGGAGCAGTACTTC.

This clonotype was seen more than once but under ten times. The CDR3, as DNA: TGTGCCAGCAGTGAGACAAGGGAGAACACTGAAGCTTTCTTT. Translating gives CASSETRENTEAFF. V and J are TRBV25-1 and TRBJ1-1; no clear D. Trimming took 3 bases from V and 1 from J, leaving 9 bases between them. Germline V gene data show CDR1 as MGHDK and CDR2 as SYGVNS. The CDR3 spans 14 residues.

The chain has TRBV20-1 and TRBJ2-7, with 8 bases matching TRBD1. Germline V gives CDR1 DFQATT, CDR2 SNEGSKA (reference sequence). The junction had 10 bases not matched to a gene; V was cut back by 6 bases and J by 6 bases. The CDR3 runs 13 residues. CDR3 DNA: TGCAGTGCGGGCGGACAGGGCCCCGGCGAGCAGTACTTC. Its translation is CSAGGQGPGEQYF.

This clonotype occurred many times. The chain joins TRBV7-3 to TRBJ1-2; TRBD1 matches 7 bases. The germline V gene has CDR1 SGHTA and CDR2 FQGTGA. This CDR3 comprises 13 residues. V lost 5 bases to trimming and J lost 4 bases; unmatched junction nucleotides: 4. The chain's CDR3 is CASSRGQFYGYTF. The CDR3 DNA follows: TGTGCCAGCAGCCGGGGACAGTTCTATGGCTACACCTTC. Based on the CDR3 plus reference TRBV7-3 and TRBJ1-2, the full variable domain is GAGVSQTPSNKVTEKGKYVELRCDPISGHTALYWYRQSLGQGPEFLIYFQGTGAADDSGLPNDRFFAVRPEGSVSTLKIQRTERGDSAVYLCASSRGQFYGYTFGSGTRLTVV.

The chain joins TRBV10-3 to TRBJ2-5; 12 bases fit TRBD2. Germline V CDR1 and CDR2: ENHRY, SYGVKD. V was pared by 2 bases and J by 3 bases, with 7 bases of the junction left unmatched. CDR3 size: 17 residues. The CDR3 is CAISELAGGPEEETQYF. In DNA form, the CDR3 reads TGTGCCATCAGTGAGCTAGCGGGAGGGCCAGAGGAAGAGACCCAGTACTTC.

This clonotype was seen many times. This CDR3 reads CASSPGGTLGETQYF. CDR3 coding DNA: TGTGCCAGCTCACCTGGAGGGACCTTAGGGGAGACCCAGTACTTC. This sequence joins TRBV18 and TRBJ2-5, with D maybe TRBD2 (6 bases). The germline gives CDR1 KGHSH, CDR2 LQKENI. The V end was cut by 3 bases, the J end by 5 bases, with 16 bases between. This CDR3 has 15 residues.

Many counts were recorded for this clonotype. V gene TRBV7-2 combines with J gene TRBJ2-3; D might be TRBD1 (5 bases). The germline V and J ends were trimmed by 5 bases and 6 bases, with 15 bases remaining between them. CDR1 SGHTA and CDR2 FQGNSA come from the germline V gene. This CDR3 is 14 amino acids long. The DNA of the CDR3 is TGTGCCAGCAGCCTCCTTAGTGGGGCCGATACGCAGTATTTT. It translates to CASSLLSGADTQYF.

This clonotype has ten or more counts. In DNA, the CDR3 is TGTGCCAGCAGTTTAAAGTCCTTTGGTCGGCCGAACACTGAAGCTTTCTTT. This sequence encodes CASSLKSFGRPNTEAFF. The V gene is TRBV28, the J gene TRBJ1-1, with D unresolved. Germline CDR1 is MDHEN and CDR2 is SYDVKM. V dropped 2 bases and J dropped 1 base, with 17 bases sitting between them. This CDR3 comprises 17 residues.